Listed below are T cell receptor beta chains from one sample, sequenced in a study of breast tumors, draining lymph nodes, adjacent tissues. MiXCR, run by TCRdb on the multiplex PCR reads, gives a single entry per CDR3 protein. The data hold approximately 180,000 distinct CDR3 sequences, with approximately 33% observed a single time. Specimen: axillary lymph node tissue. The receptors were gathered from a female donor with breast cancer. Some clones in this sample may be carry-over from other donors' samples. Each CDR3 is given with its conserved first and last residue. Fields, in order: CDR3 protein, V gene, J gene, clone size, D gene. A D gene is named only where the DNA matches it firmly. Size tells how often a clone was seen (once, few, many) or the class of an expanded clone, and some rows leave it out.

CDR3aa: CASRQGTPGYTF
v_gene: TRBV19
j_gene: TRBJ1-2
abundance: NA
d_gene: NA

CDR3aa: CSARGAASGGGPTDTQYF
v_gene: TRBV20-1
j_gene: TRBJ2-3
abundance: many
d_gene: TRBD2

CDR3aa: CAISNRDRDYNSPLHF
v_gene: TRBV10-3
j_gene: TRBJ1-6
abundance: NA
d_gene: TRBD1

CDR3aa: CSARDLPAGGPSYNEQFF
v_gene: TRBV20-1
j_gene: TRBJ2-1
abundance: once
d_gene: TRBD2

CDR3aa: CASSYGRGSDYGYTF
v_gene: TRBV6-5
j_gene: TRBJ1-2
abundance: many
d_gene: NA

CDR3aa: CASRTAGANNEKLFF
v_gene: TRBV28
j_gene: TRBJ1-4
abundance: few
d_gene: NA

CDR3aa: CASSPGGSEQYF
v_gene: TRBV6-6
j_gene: TRBJ2-7
abundance: many
d_gene: TRBD1

CDR3aa: CASSLSGRDLGYTF
v_gene: TRBV28
j_gene: TRBJ1-2
abundance: many
d_gene: NA

CDR3aa: CASGFSGADTQYF
v_gene: TRBV12-3/TRBV12-4
j_gene: TRBJ2-3
abundance: NA
d_gene: TRBD2

CDR3aa: CASSPSGPREQYF
v_gene: TRBV27
j_gene: TRBJ2-7
abundance: many
d_gene: NA

CDR3aa: CASSQWGPGEDTQYF
v_gene: TRBV4-3
j_gene: TRBJ2-3
abundance: NA
d_gene: NA

CDR3aa: CASSRTVSSGANVLTF
v_gene: TRBV5-1
j_gene: TRBJ2-6
abundance: few
d_gene: NA

CDR3aa: CASRSQGTSYGYTF
v_gene: TRBV19
j_gene: TRBJ1-2
abundance: many
d_gene: NA

CDR3aa: CATSEPSGDNVLTF
v_gene: TRBV24-1
j_gene: TRBJ2-6
abundance: NA
d_gene: NA

CDR3aa: CASSPPLPQNTGELFF
v_gene: TRBV18
j_gene: TRBJ2-2
abundance: many
d_gene: NA

CDR3aa: CAWSTREGYYGYTF
v_gene: TRBV30
j_gene: TRBJ1-2
abundance: many
d_gene: NA

CDR3aa: CASNSRQPSNYGYTF
v_gene: TRBV28
j_gene: TRBJ1-2
abundance: many
d_gene: NA

CDR3aa: CASSPTGDEQFF
v_gene: TRBV4-1
j_gene: TRBJ2-1
abundance: many
d_gene: NA

CDR3aa: CSAPAVNEQFF
v_gene: TRBV20-1
j_gene: TRBJ2-1
abundance: many
d_gene: NA

CDR3aa: CASSEATGIAWGYGYTF
v_gene: TRBV2
j_gene: TRBJ1-2
abundance: many
d_gene: NA

CDR3aa: CASSLGFGTSNEQFF
v_gene: TRBV7-9
j_gene: TRBJ2-1
abundance: many
d_gene: TRBD2

CDR3aa: CASSFLALSFF
v_gene: TRBV11-2
j_gene: TRBJ1-4
abundance: NA
d_gene: NA

CDR3aa: CASSQPRTGKAYGYTF
v_gene: TRBV4-1
j_gene: TRBJ1-2
abundance: many
d_gene: TRBD1

CDR3aa: CASSPLVVAGGYEQFF
v_gene: TRBV27
j_gene: TRBJ2-1
abundance: few
d_gene: TRBD2

CDR3aa: CASSPPLGASGKHGNEQFF
v_gene: TRBV19
j_gene: TRBJ2-1
abundance: many
d_gene: TRBD2

CDR3aa: CASSFLGVTDTQYF
v_gene: TRBV5-1
j_gene: TRBJ2-3
abundance: many
d_gene: NA

CDR3aa: CASSRIHPLVGADTQYF
v_gene: TRBV4-1
j_gene: TRBJ2-3
abundance: many
d_gene: NA

CDR3aa: CSATKKNPSSEQYF
v_gene: TRBV20-1
j_gene: TRBJ2-7
abundance: many
d_gene: NA

CDR3aa: CSADAGLPGNTIYF
v_gene: TRBV20-1
j_gene: TRBJ1-3
abundance: NA
d_gene: NA

CDR3aa: CASGFWGSESDEQYF
v_gene: TRBV4-1
j_gene: TRBJ2-7
abundance: NA
d_gene: NA

CDR3aa: CASSDDRNQPQHF
v_gene: TRBV7-9
j_gene: TRBJ1-5
abundance: many
d_gene: NA

CDR3aa: CASSPGLAGGRETQYF
v_gene: TRBV4-1
j_gene: TRBJ2-5
abundance: many
d_gene: TRBD2

CDR3aa: CASRGTGDNPPLHF
v_gene: TRBV27
j_gene: TRBJ1-6
abundance: NA
d_gene: TRBD1

CDR3aa: CAWSYGTVNTEAFF
v_gene: TRBV30
j_gene: TRBJ1-1
abundance: NA
d_gene: TRBD1

CDR3aa: CASSSRGQGYEQYF
v_gene: TRBV27
j_gene: TRBJ2-7
abundance: many
d_gene: TRBD1

CDR3aa: CSARGAANEKLFF
v_gene: TRBV20-1
j_gene: TRBJ1-4
abundance: NA
d_gene: NA

CDR3aa: CASSLVGSPYEQYF
v_gene: TRBV28
j_gene: TRBJ2-7
abundance: many
d_gene: NA